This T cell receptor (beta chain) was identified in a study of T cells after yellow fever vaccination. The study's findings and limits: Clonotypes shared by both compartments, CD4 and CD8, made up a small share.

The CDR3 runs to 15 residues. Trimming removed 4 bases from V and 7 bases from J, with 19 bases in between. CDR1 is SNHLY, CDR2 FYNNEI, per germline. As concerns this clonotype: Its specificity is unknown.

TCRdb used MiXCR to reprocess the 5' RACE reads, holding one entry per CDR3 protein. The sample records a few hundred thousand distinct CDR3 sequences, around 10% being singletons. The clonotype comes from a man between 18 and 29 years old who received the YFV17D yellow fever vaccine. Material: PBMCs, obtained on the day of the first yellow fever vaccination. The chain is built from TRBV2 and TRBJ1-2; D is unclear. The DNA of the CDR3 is TGTGCCAGCAGTGCCGAATACCCGGGGTCGTTTGGCTACACCTTC. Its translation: CASSAEYPGSFGYTF.